Presented here are 17 T cell receptor beta chains from one specimen sequenced in a study of regulatory T cells in long-lasting Graves disease. The time point denotes: newly diagnosed GD, antithyroid drugs for less than 3 months. Scientists built the TCR library using RNA that was extracted from PBMCs. Both iRepertoire HTBI primers and Arm-PCR of CDR3 regions were used to build the TCR beta libraries. TCRdb re-called the multiplex PCR reads through MiXCR, storing one row per CDR3 protein. The data hold roughly 510,000 distinct CDR3 sequences, with 15% to 20% observed a single time. The same data also went into a second study, on T cells in Graves' hyperthyroidism and ophthalmopathy.

The source material was peripheral blood mononuclear cells (PBMCs), sampled at new diagnosis, from a patient treated with antithyroid drugs. These receptors came from a man between 18 and 29 years old with Graves disease.

V gene TRBV7-9 combines with J gene TRBJ2-5; weak D call: TRBD2 (5 bases). CDR3 length: 15 amino acids. Germline V gives CDR1 SEHNR, CDR2 FQNEAQ (reference sequence). Trimming removed 0 bases from V and 2 bases from J, with 10 bases in between. In DNA, the CDR3 is TGTGCCAGCAGCTTAGCGAGGGCGGTTCAAGAGACCCAGTACTTC. Translation gives CASSLARAVQETQYF.

Points on this clonotype: Since a much larger clone is just one base distant, this may be a read error. The CDR3: CASSLRGSTDTQYF. The CDR3 DNA reads as TGTGCCAGCAGTTTAAGGGGGAGCACAGATACGCAGTATTTT. The V and J genes are TRBV13 and TRBJ2-3, with a tentative D call TRBD1 (6 bases). Germline V gives CDR1 PRHDT, CDR2 FYEKMQ (reference sequence). CDR3 length: 14 residues. V lost 6 bases to trimming and J lost 0 bases, with 10 bases between them.

Details on this clonotype: A much bigger clone sits one base away, suggesting this may be a read error. V and J are TRBV27 and TRBJ2-7, with D maybe TRBD1 (5 bases). The germline V and J ends were trimmed by 5 bases and 2 bases, with 13 bases remaining between them. This CDR3 contains 14 residues. The V gene's germline CDR1 is MNHEY and CDR2 SMNVEV (reference sequence). The CDR3 is CASSPPGHTYEQYF. In DNA form, the CDR3 reads TGTGCCAGCAGTCCCCCAGGACACACCTACGAGCAGTACTTC.

The V call is TRBV3-1, the J call TRBJ1-1; the match to TRBD1 covers 8 bases. Germline loops: CDR1 LGHDT, CDR2 YNNKEL (reference sequence). The trim removed 1 base at V and 0 bases at J, leaving 10 bases unmatched. The CDR3 is 18 amino acids. The CDR3 DNA is TGTGCCAGCAGCCAAGTCTCCGTCGGGACAGGTCTGAACACTGAAGCTTTCTTT. It encodes CASSQVSVGTGLNTEAFF. The full variable domain, in which reference TRBV3-1 and TRBJ1-1 provide the parts outside the CDR3, is DTAVSQTPKYLVTQMGNDKSIKCEQNLGHDTMYWYKQDSKKFLKIMFSYNNKELIINETVPNRFSPKSPDKAHLNLHINSLELGDSAVYFCASSQVSVGTGLNTEAFFGQGTRLTVV.

There are a few counts of this clonotype. This chain joins TRBV19 and TRBJ2-6, with D unclear. The CDR3 loop spans 14 amino acids. V was shortened by 9 bases and J by 0 bases, with 9 bases between the two germline ends. Looked up from germline, CDR1 is LNHDA and CDR2 is SQIVND (reference sequence). The CDR3 is CASKKSSGANVLTF. As DNA, the CDR3 is TGTGCCAGCAAAAAAAGCTCTGGGGCCAACGTCCTGACTTTC.

This clonotype was recorded a few times. The rearrangement joins TRBV30 to TRBJ2-5; TRBD2 matches at 7 bases. The CDR3 totals 15 residues. Germline CDR1 is GTSNPN and CDR2 is SVGIG (reference sequence). V gave up 2 bases and J gave up 5 bases; unmatched junction bases: 11. The CDR3 loop is CAWSLGEGGYETQYF. CDR3 sequence (DNA): TGTGCCTGGAGTTTGGGGGAGGGCGGATACGAGACCCAGTACTTC.

This clonotype was seen repeatedly, ten times or more. The chain joins TRBV30 to TRBJ2-3; tentatively, D is TRBD1 (6 bases). The germline gives CDR1 GTSNPN, CDR2 SVGIG (reference sequence). The V end lost 0 bases, the J end lost 2 bases, and 15 bases lay between the germline ends. The CDR3 spans 16 residues. This CDR3 is CAWSVTPGAHTDTQYF. CDR3 coding DNA: TGTGCCTGGAGTGTAACTCCAGGGGCCCACACAGATACGCAGTATTTT.

This chain joins TRBV7-2 and TRBJ2-7; 8 bases are shared with TRBD2. The CDR3 runs to 15 residues. Germline trimming cut 5 bases from V and 3 bases from J; bases unmatched to any gene: 9. The V gene's germline CDR1 is SGHTA and CDR2 FQGNSA. CDR3 sequence reads: CASSSRGGPNYEQYF. The CDR3 DNA follows: TGTGCCAGCAGCAGCCGGGGGGGACCGAACTACGAGCAGTACTTC.

There are many counts of this clonotype. This chain uses TRBV20-1 with TRBJ2-7, with 11 bases aligning to TRBD2. CDR1 and CDR2 from the germline V gene are DFQATT and SNEGSKA (reference sequence). This CDR3 has 15 amino acids. With V trimmed by 5 bases and J by 5 bases, 11 bases remained unmatched. CDR3 protein: CSASRTSGSSHEQYF. The CDR3 DNA follows: TGCAGTGCTTCACGCACTAGCGGGAGTTCCCACGAGCAGTACTTC.

This clonotype showed up just a few times. This sequence joins TRBV11-1 and TRBJ1-2, with a weak D call TRBD1 (5 bases). Germline CDR1 reads SGHAT; CDR2 reads FQDESV (reference sequence). The CDR3 covers 14 residues. V was clipped by 5 bases and J by 2 bases, with 12 bases between them. CDR3 in amino acids: CASSLVGANYGYTF. In DNA, the CDR3 is TGTGCCAGCAGCCTCGTAGGGGCCAACTATGGCTACACCTTC.

This clonotype came up many times. This sequence joins TRBV12-5 and TRBJ1-1; perhaps TRBD1 as D (6 bases). V dropped 9 bases and J dropped 3 bases, with 17 bases sitting between them. The germline V gene has CDR1 LGHNT and CDR2 FRNRAP. The CDR3 length is 14 residues. CDR3 nucleotides: TGTGCTAGGGGGTCGGGGGCCAGGGACACTGAAGCTTTCTTT. Translating gives CARGSGARDTEAFF.

The chain uses TRBV7-3 and TRBJ2-5, with a weak D call TRBD2 (6 bases). The J call is uncertain, as TRBJ2-1 better fits the DNA end. The CDR3 totals 21 residues. CDR1 is SGHTA and CDR2 is FQGTGA in the germline V gene. In nucleotides, the CDR3 is TGTGCCAGCAGCCGACACCCCCTTGATACGGGAAGCACTAGCTTCGGCAATGAGCAGTTCTTC. This gives the protein CASSRHPLDTGSTSFGNEQFF.

V gene TRBV11-3 combines with J gene TRBJ2-2; D is undetermined. From germline, CDR1 is SGHNT and CDR2 YENEEA. The CDR3 has 16 residues. The V gene lost 1 base and the J gene lost 0 bases, with 9 bases spanning the gap. The CDR3 sequence: CASSLVAVANTGELFF. In DNA form, the CDR3 reads TGTGCCAGCAGCTTAGTCGCAGTCGCGAACACCGGGGAGCTGTTTTTT. The full variable domain, rest sourced from reference TRBV11-3 and TRBJ2-2, is EAGVVQSPRYKIIEKKQPVAFWCNPISGHNTLYWYLQNLGQGPELLIRYENEEAVDDSQLPKDRFSAERLKGVDSTLKIQPAELGDSAVYLCASSLVAVANTGELFFGEGSRLTVL.

A note on this clonotype: One end of the junction is discordant with germline, which a read error may explain. CDR3 amino acids: CAWMRMGGSSYSEQFF. CDR3 nucleotide sequence: TGTGCCTGGATGAGAATGGGGGGGAGCTCCTACAGTGAGCAGTTCTTC. The chain couples TRBV30 to TRBJ2-1, with 7 bases lining up with TRBD2. Germline V CDR1 and CDR2: GTSNPN, SVGIG (reference sequence). The CDR3 is made up of 16 amino acids.

V gene TRBV6-1 combines with J gene TRBJ2-7, with no clear D. The V end lost 4 bases, the J end lost 2 bases, and 9 bases lay between the germline ends. This CDR3 is 13 amino acids long. Germline V gene sequence: CDR1 MNHNS, CDR2 SASEGT. CDR3 amino acids: CASSATTTYEQYF. In DNA form, the CDR3 reads TGTGCCAGCAGTGCGACAACAACCTACGAGCAGTACTTC.

This chain connects TRBV20-1 to TRBJ2-1; 14 bases are shared with TRBD2. Germline trimming cut 3 bases from V and 4 bases from J; bases unmatched to any gene: 8. The CDR3 length is 17 residues. Germline values: CDR1 DFQATT, CDR2 SNEGSKA (reference sequence). The CDR3 loop is CSASEARLAGGYNEQFF. The CDR3 DNA is TGCAGTGCTAGCGAGGCCCGACTAGCGGGAGGGTACAATGAGCAGTTCTTC.

This clonotype was seen at least ten times. V usage is TRBV3-1 and J usage is TRBJ2-3; TRBD2 matches 7 bases. CDR3 length equals 14 residues. The V and J ends lost 1 base and 5 bases, in that order; junction bases with no gene match: 3. Germline-derived CDR1 and CDR2 are LGHDT and YNNKEL (reference sequence). The CDR3 protein is CASSQGGRGDTQYF. Here the CDR3 DNA reads TGTGCCAGCAGCCAAGGAGGGAGGGGAGATACGCAGTATTTT.